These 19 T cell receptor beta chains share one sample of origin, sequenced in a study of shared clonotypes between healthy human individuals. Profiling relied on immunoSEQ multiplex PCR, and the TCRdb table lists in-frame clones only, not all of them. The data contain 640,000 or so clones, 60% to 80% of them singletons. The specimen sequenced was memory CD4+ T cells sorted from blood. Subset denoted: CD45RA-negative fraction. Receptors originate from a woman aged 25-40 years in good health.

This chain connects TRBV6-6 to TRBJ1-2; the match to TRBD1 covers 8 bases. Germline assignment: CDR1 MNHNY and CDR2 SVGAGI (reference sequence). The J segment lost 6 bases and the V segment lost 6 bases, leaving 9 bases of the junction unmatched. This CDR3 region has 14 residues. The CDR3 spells CASSYLQGVDGYTF. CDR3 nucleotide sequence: TGTGCCAGCAGCTACCTACAGGGGGTCGATGGCTACACCTTC.

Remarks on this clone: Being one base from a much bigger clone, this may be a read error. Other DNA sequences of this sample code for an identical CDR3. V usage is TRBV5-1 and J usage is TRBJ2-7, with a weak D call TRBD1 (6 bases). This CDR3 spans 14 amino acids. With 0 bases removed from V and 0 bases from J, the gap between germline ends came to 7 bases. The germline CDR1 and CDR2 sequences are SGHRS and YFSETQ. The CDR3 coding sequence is TGCGCCAGCAGCTTGGGGGACAACTCCTACGAGCAGTACTTC. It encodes CASSLGDNSYEQYF.

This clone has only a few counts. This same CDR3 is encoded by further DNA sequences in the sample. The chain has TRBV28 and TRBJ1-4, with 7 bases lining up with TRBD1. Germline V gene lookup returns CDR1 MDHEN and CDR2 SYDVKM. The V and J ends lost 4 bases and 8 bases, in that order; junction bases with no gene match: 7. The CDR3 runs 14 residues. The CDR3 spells CASSWTGGGEKLFF. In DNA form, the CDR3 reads TGTGCCAGCAGTTGGACAGGTGGGGGGGAAAAACTGTTTTTT.

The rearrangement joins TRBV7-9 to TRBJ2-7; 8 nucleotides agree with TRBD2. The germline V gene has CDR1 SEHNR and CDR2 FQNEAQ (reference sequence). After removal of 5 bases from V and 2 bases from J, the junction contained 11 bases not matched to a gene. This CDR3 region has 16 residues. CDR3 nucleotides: TGTGCCAGCAGCCCCTCGGGGGCGGGGGGAACCTACGAGCAGTACTTC. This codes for CASSPSGAGGTYEQYF.

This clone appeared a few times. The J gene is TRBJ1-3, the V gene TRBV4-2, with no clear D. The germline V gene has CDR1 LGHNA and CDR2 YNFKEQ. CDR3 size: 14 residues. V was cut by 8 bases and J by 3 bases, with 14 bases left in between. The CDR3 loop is CASGAEVSGNTIYF. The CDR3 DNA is TGTGCCAGCGGCGCTGAAGTAAGTGGAAACACCATATATTTT.

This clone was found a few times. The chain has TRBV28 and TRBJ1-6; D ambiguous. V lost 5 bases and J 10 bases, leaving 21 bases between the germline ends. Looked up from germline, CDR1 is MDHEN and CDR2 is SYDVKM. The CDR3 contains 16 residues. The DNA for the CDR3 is TGTGCCAGCAGTCCCAAGACCGGATACCGTCGATCACCCCTCCACTTT. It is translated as CASSPKTGYRRSPLHF.

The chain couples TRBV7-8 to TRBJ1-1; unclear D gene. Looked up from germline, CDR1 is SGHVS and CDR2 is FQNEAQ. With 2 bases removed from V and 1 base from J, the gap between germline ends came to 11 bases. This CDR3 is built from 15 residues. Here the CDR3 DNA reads TGTGCCAGCAGCTTAACGATACAGTCGAACACTGAAGCTTTCTTT. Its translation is CASSLTIQSNTEAFF. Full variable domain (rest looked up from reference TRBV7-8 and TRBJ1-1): GAGVSQSPRYKVAKRGQDVALRCDPISGHVSLFWYQQALGQGPEFLTYFQNEAQLDKSGLPSDRFFAERPEGSVSTLKIQRTQQEDSAVYLCASSLTIQSNTEAFFGQGTRLTVV.

The CDR3 nucleotides are TGCGCCAGCAGCTTGTATAGGCAGGGTGATGGCTACACCTTC. It is translated as CASSLYRQGDGYTF. V usage is TRBV5-1 and J usage is TRBJ1-2; a weak D match, TRBD1 (5 bases). Germline CDR1 SGHRS, CDR2 YFSETQ. The V end lost 1 base, the J end lost 6 bases, and 13 bases lay between the germline ends. The CDR3 length is 14 residues.

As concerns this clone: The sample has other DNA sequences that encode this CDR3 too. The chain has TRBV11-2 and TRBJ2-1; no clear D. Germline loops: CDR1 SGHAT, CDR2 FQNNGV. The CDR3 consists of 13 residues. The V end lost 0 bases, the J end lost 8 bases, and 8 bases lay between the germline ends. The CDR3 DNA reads TGTGCCAGCAGCTTAGATCTGGGTGATGAGCAGTTCTTC. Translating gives CASSLDLGDEQFF.

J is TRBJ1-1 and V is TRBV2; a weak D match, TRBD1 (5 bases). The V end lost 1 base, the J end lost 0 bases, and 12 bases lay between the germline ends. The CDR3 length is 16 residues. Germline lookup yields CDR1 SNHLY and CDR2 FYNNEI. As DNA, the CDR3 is TGTGCCAGCAGTGAAGTTGGGGGGTGGATGAACACTGAAGCTTTCTTT. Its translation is CASSEVGGWMNTEAFF.

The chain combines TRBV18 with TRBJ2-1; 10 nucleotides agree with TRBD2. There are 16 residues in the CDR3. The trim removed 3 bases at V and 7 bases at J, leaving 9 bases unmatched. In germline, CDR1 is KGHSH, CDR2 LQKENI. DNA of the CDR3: TGTGCCAGCTCACCGGGAGGAGCGGGAGGGCGGAATGAGCAGTTCTTC. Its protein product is CASSPGGAGGRNEQFF.

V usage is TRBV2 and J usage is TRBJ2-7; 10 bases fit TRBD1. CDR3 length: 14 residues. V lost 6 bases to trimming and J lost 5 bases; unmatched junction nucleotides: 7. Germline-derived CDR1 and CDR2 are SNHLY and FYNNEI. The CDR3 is CASRSGTGAHEQYF. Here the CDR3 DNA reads TGTGCCAGCAGATCCGGGACAGGGGCCCACGAGCAGTACTTC.

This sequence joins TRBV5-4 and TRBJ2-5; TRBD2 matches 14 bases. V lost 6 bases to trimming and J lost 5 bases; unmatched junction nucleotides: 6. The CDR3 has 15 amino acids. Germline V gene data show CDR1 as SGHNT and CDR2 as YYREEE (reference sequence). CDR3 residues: CASNKGLAGVETQYF. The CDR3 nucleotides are TGTGCCAGCAACAAGGGACTAGCGGGAGTGGAGACCCAGTACTTC.

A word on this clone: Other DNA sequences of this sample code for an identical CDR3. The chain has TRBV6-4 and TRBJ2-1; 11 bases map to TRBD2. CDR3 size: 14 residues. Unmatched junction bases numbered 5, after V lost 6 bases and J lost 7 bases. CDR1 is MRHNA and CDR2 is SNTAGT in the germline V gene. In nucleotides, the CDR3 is TGTGCCAGCAGCCCACTAGCGGGAGTAAATGAGCAGTTCTTC. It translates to CASSPLAGVNEQFF.

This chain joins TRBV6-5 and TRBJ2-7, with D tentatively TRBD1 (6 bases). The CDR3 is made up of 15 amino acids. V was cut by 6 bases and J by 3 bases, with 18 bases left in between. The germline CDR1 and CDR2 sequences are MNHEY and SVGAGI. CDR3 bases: TGTGCCAGCAGACCAACAGGGTTTGGGTTCTACGAGCAGTACTTC. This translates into CASRPTGFGFYEQYF.

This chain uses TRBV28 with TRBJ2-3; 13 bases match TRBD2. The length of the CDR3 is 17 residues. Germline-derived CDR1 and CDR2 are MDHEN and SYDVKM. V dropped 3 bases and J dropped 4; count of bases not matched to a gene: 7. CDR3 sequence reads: CASSFFGLAGEADTQYF. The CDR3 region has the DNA TGTGCCAGCAGTTTCTTCGGACTAGCGGGAGAAGCAGATACGCAGTATTTT.

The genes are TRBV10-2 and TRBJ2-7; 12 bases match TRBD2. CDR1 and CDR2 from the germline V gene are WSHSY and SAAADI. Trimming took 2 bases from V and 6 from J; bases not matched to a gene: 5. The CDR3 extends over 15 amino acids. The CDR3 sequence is CASSEIGLAGTEQYF. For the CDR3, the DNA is TGCGCCAGCAGTGAGATAGGACTAGCGGGAACCGAGCAGTACTTC.

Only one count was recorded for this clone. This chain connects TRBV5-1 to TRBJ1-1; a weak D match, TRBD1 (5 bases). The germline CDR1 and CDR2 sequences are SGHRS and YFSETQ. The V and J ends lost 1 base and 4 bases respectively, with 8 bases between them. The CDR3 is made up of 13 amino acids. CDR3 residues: CASSLSGGTEAFF. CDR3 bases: TGCGCCAGCAGCTTGTCCGGGGGCACTGAAGCTTTCTTT.

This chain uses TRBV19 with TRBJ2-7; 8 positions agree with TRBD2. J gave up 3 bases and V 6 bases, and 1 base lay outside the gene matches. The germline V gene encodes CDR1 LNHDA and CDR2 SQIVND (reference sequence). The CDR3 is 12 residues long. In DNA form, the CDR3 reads TGTGCCAGTAGCGGGAGGGACTACGAGCAGTACTTC. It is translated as CASSGRDYEQYF.